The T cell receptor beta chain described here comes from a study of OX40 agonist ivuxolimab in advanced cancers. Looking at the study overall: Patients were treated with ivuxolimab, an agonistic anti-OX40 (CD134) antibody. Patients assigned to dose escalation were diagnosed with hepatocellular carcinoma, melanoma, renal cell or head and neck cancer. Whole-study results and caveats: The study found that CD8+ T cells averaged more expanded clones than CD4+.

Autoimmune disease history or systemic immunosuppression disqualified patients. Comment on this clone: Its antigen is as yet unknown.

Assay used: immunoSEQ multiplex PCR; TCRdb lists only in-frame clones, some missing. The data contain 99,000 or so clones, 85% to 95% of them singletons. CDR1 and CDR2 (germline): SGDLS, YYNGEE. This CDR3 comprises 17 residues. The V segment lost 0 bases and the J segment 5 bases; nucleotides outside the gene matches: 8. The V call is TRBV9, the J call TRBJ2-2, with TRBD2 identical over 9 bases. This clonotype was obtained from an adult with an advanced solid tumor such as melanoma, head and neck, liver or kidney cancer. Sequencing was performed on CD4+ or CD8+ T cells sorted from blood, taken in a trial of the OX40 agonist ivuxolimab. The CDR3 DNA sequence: TGTGCCAGCAGCGTAGGGCGTAGCGGGGGATGGACCGGGGAGCTGTTTTTT. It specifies CASSVGRSGGWTGELFF.